This TCR beta chain came from a study of cytomegalovirus exposure and HLA in healthy donors. PCR used 60 Vbeta primers and 13 Jbeta primers. Only in-frame clones appear in the TCRdb table, and some are missing; sequencing was by immunoSEQ multiplex PCR. The table shows 90,000 to 100,000 clones, with roughly four fifths occurring only once. This clone was observed once. Sequenced material: PBMCs. The source is a woman aged 55-70 years in good health and CMV-seropositive.

The DNA for the CDR3 is TGCGCCAGCAGTGAAACCGGACTAGCGGGAGGTAGAGGGGGGGCTTATGATGAGCAGTTCTTC. It specifies CASSETGLAGGRGGAYDEQFF. The gene calls are TRBV10-1 and TRBJ2-1, with 14 bases identical to TRBD2. The CDR3 is 21 residues long. V shed 3 bases, J shed 8 bases, and the junction held 21 bases outside the gene matches. Germline-derived CDR1 and CDR2 are WNHNN and SYGVQD (reference sequence).